The present TCR beta chain was sequenced within a study of cytomegalovirus exposure and HLA in healthy donors. Across the whole study: The same platform used for the approximately 700 first-cohort repertoires was also used for the 120 or so validation repertoires, as a later analysis reported.

This clone is a singleton in its sample. Trimming removed 4 bases from V and 5 bases from J, with 17 bases in between. The CDR3 consists of 15 residues. Germline V lookup: CDR1 MNHEY, CDR2 SVGAGI. Profiling relied on immunoSEQ multiplex PCR, and the TCRdb table lists in-frame clones only, not all of them. The sample lists around 120,000 clones; about 91% were seen once. Sequenced input: PBMCs. This clonotype was sampled from a man aged 18 to 30 in good health and CMV-seronegative. This chain connects TRBV6-5 to TRBJ1-1; a weak D match, TRBD1 (5 bases). This CDR3 is CASSWTGLRETEAFF. The CDR3 DNA is TGTGCCAGCAGTTGGACGGGGCTTCGGGAGACTGAAGCTTTCTTT.